The next 7 T cell receptor beta chains were all read from a single sample in a study of T cells after yellow fever vaccination. TCRdb used MiXCR to reprocess the 5' RACE reads, holding one entry per CDR3 protein. The table has about 340,000 distinct CDR3 sequences, roughly an eighth seen once; the top ten hold 3.2%. Sequencing used CD4+ T cells sorted from PBMCs, obtained 15 days after the yellow fever booster vaccination. These receptors all stem from a young man who received the YFV17D yellow fever vaccine.

The CDR3 sequence: CASSYVNLWTRDEQYF. CDR3 DNA sequence: TGTGCCAGCAGTTACGTGAATCTGTGGACAAGGGACGAGCAGTACTTC. The chain combines TRBV6-2 or TRBV6-3 with TRBJ2-7; the D gene is possibly TRBD1 (5 bases). The CDR3 contains 16 residues. V gave up 2 bases and J gave up 5 bases, with 19 bases separating them. Germline CDR1 reads MNHEY; CDR2 reads SVGEGT.

J is TRBJ1-4 and V is TRBV20-1, with 8 positions matching TRBD1. In germline, CDR1 is DFQATT, CDR2 SNEGSKA (reference sequence). The V segment lost 0 bases and the J segment 7 bases; nucleotides outside the gene matches: 10. The CDR3 is 16 residues long. The CDR3: CSARDPARTGREKLFF. The CDR3 coding sequence is TGCAGTGCTAGAGATCCCGCTCGGACAGGGCGTGAAAAACTGTTTTTT.

Only a few counts were recorded for this clonotype. CDR3 residues: CASSLRGGQNTEAFF. DNA for the CDR3: TGTGCCAGCAGCTTAAGGGGCGGACAGAACACTGAAGCTTTCTTT. The rearrangement uses TRBV7-2 and TRBJ1-1, with D tentatively TRBD1 (5 bases). Looked up from germline, CDR1 is SGHTA and CDR2 is FQGNSA. Trimming left V 2 bases short and J 1 base short, with 11 bases between. This CDR3 comprises 15 residues.

The gene calls are TRBV20-1 and TRBJ2-1; D is unclear. The V end lost 3 bases, the J end lost 7 bases, and 10 bases lay between the germline ends. CDR3 length equals 12 residues. From germline, CDR1 is DFQATT and CDR2 SNEGSKA (reference sequence). The CDR3 DNA reads as TGCAGTGCTAGGGTCCAGGCGAATGAGCAGTTCTTC. Translating it yields CSARVQANEQFF.

This clonotype was counted a few times. This chain uses TRBV7-6 with TRBJ2-2; no reliable D call. The germline CDR1 and CDR2 sequences are SGHVS and FNYEAQ. CDR3 size: 15 residues. Trimming removed 3 bases at V and 5 bases at J, with 13 bases between. In DNA form, the CDR3 reads TGTGCCAGCAGCTTGGGTCTAGTTGGTACCGGGGAGCTGTTTTTT. Residues: CASSLGLVGTGELFF.

This clonotype appeared many times. The chain uses TRBV4-3 and TRBJ2-7; possible D gene TRBD1, 5 bases. The CDR3 has 15 residues. V lost 0 bases and J 0 bases, leaving 9 bases between the germline ends. The germline CDR1 and CDR2 sequences are LGHNA and YSLEER. CDR3 sequence: CASSQEWGPSYEQYF. The CDR3 DNA follows: TGCGCCAGCAGCCAAGAGTGGGGCCCCTCCTACGAGCAGTACTTC.

Remarks on this clonotype: Since no conserved phenylalanine or tryptophan closes the CDR3, a read error is the likely cause. No DNA is shown, since the ends of the CDR3 on it are uncertain; the CDR3 is the one TCRdb lists. The chain has TRBV12-3 or TRBV12-4 and TRBJ2-5. The CDR3 has 9 amino acids, counting both end residues. CDR3 region: CASSLKLLD.